This T cell receptor (beta chain) was found in a study of control samples from healthy donors and cancer patients. With 3 bases clipped from V and 4 bases from J, the junction kept 7 bases outside the gene matches. Per the germline V gene, CDR1 is SGHTA and CDR2 is FQGNSA. CDR3 length: 15 amino acids. Profiling relied on immunoSEQ multiplex PCR, and the TCRdb table lists in-frame clones only, not all of them. The sample has 100,000 to 150,000 clones, roughly 87% seen once. This TCR was sampled from a man aged 40-50 years in good health. This rearrangement joins TRBV7-2 to TRBJ2-5; 8 bases agree with TRBD2. Sequenced input: blood. The chain's CDR3 is CASSFRSGVLETQYF. DNA of the CDR3: TGTGCCAGCAGCTTTCGTAGCGGGGTCCTAGAGACCCAGTACTTC.